The 22 T cell receptor beta chains below were found in one sample sequenced in a study of cytomegalovirus exposure and HLA in healthy donors. 13 Jbeta primers and 60 Vbeta primers were used for the PCR. The protocol was immunoSEQ multiplex PCR, while the TCRdb copy is restricted to in-frame clones and leaves out a portion. Of 120,000 to 150,000 clones in the sample, roughly 80% were seen once. The sample comprised PBMCs. These receptors were obtained from a female donor in good health and CMV-seronegative.

The chain combines TRBV28 with TRBJ1-5; D might be TRBD1 (5 bases). The CDR3 loop spans 16 amino acids. Deletions cut 7 bases from V and 3 bases from J, with 19 bases between. Germline V CDR1 and CDR2: MDHEN, SYDVKM. DNA of the CDR3: TGTGCCAGCACCGATTACAGGCAAGTCAACAATCAGCCCCAGCATTTT. It codes for CASTDYRQVNNQPQHF.

This CDR3 reads CASRSAGEGAGMPYEQYF. DNA for the CDR3: TGCGCCAGCAGATCGGCAGGGGAGGGCGCGGGAATGCCCTACGAGCAGTACTTC. V and J are TRBV4-1 and TRBJ2-7; weak D call: TRBD2 (7 bases). This CDR3 comprises 18 residues. Germline V gives CDR1 MGHRA, CDR2 YSYEKL. V was cut by 6 bases and J by 2 bases, with 26 bases left in between.

The gene calls are TRBV5-1 and TRBJ2-5; D is unclear. The germline gives CDR1 SGHRS, CDR2 YFSETQ. This CDR3 is built from 15 residues. With 1 base removed from V and 2 bases from J, the gap between germline ends came to 12 bases. This CDR3 reads CASSLPWSDQETQYF. DNA for the CDR3: TGCGCCAGCAGCTTGCCCTGGTCAGATCAAGAGACCCAGTACTTC.

In this sample, this clone turned up once. V gene TRBV5-6 combines with J gene TRBJ2-7, with a possible D match to TRBD2 (6 bases). The CDR3 consists of 15 residues. Germline CDR1 SGHDT, CDR2 YYEEEE. The V end lost 0 bases, the J end lost 5 bases, and 15 bases lay between the germline ends. The CDR3 nucleotides are TGTGCCAGCAGCTTGGCCAATGGAGGGGTTGACGAGCAGTACTTC. Its translation: CASSLANGGVDEQYF.

The rearrangement joins TRBV6-6 to TRBJ2-2; TRBD2 aligns across 8 bases. V lost 7 bases and J lost 1; bases outside the gene matches: 2. Germline assignment: CDR1 MNHNY and CDR2 SVGAGI (reference sequence). The CDR3 sequence is 14 residues long. This CDR3 reads CASTSGRNTGELFF. For the CDR3, the DNA is TGTGCCAGCACCAGCGGGAGGAACACCGGGGAGCTGTTTTTT.

The J gene is TRBJ2-2, the V gene TRBV27; D gene uncertain. Trimming cost V 0 bases and J 4 bases, with 6 bases left between them. Germline loops: CDR1 MNHEY, CDR2 SMNVEV (reference sequence). This CDR3 region has 14 residues. CDR3: CASSLSGVTGELFF. As DNA, the CDR3 is TGTGCCAGCAGTTTATCTGGAGTCACCGGGGAGCTGTTTTTT.

The V call is TRBV10-2, the J call TRBJ2-1; D may be TRBD2 (6 bases). The germline V and J ends were trimmed by 4 bases and 7 bases, with 20 bases remaining between them. The CDR3 spans 16 residues. The germline V gene has CDR1 WSHSY and CDR2 SAAADI. CDR3 amino acids: CASSVAGAGSGNEQFF. The CDR3 coding sequence is TGCGCCAGCAGTGTCGCAGGAGCGGGTTCTGGGAATGAGCAGTTCTTC.

This chain links TRBV10-1 with TRBJ2-6, with D possibly TRBD1 on 5 matching bases. From germline, CDR1 is WNHNN and CDR2 SYGVQD (reference sequence). V lost 4 bases and J lost 2, with 9 bases in between. The CDR3 loop spans 15 amino acids. The CDR3: CASSARETGANVLTF. CDR3 sequence (DNA): TGCGCCAGCAGTGCCAGGGAAACTGGGGCCAACGTCCTGACTTTC.

The chain uses TRBV19 and TRBJ1-1; 11 positions agree with TRBD1. Germline V gene lookup returns CDR1 LNHDA and CDR2 SQIVND (reference sequence). V lost 7 bases, J lost 6 bases, and 7 bases stayed unmatched. The CDR3 spans 14 residues. The CDR3: CASMLDRGLAEAFF. In DNA form, the CDR3 reads TGTGCCAGTATGTTGGACAGGGGGCTGGCTGAAGCTTTCTTT.

V is TRBV5-4 and J is TRBJ1-1; no reliable D call. Per germline, CDR1 SGHNT and CDR2 YYREEE (reference sequence). Between the trimmed V and J ends, which lost 4 bases and 4 bases, there was a span of 17 bases. There are 15 residues in the CDR3. This CDR3 reads CASSLPLSPGTEAFF. As DNA, the CDR3 is TGTGCCAGCAGCCTTCCACTGTCTCCGGGCACTGAAGCTTTCTTT.

Worth noting for this clone: This sample includes further DNA sequences coding for the same CDR3. The chain recombines TRBV5-1 with TRBJ2-7; D is ambiguous. The V end lost 1 base, the J end lost 1 base, and 6 bases lay between the germline ends. The germline V gene encodes CDR1 SGHRS and CDR2 YFSETQ. The CDR3 is made up of 13 amino acids. The CDR3 sequence is CASSLWASYEQYF. The DNA of the CDR3 is TGCGCCAGCAGCTTGTGGGCATCCTACGAGCAGTACTTC.

The gene calls are TRBV11-2 and TRBJ2-2; 8 nucleotides agree with TRBD1. Germline V gene lookup returns CDR1 SGHAT and CDR2 FQNNGV. The CDR3 has 14 residues. With 8 bases clipped from V and 4 bases from J, the junction kept 6 bases outside the gene matches. The CDR3 coding sequence is TGTGCCAGCCCAAGACAGGGGTCCACCGGGGAGCTGTTTTTT. This encodes CASPRQGSTGELFF. Together with reference TRBV11-2 and TRBJ2-2, the CDR3 gives the full variable domain: EAGVAQSPRYKIIEKRQSVAFWCNPISGHATLYWYQQILGQGPKLLIQFQNNGVVDDSQLPKDRFSAERLKGVDSTLKIQPAKLEDSAVYLCASPRQGSTGELFFGEGSRLTVL.

The rearrangement joins TRBV6-1 to TRBJ1-1; D ambiguous. CDR1 is MNHNS, CDR2 SASEGT, per germline. Trimming stripped 6 bases from V and 5 bases from J, with 13 bases between. The CDR3 has 13 residues. The CDR3 loop is CASRGERWTEAFF. The CDR3 DNA is TGTGCCAGCAGGGGCGAGCGGTGGACTGAAGCTTTCTTT.

The rearrangement links TRBV27 to TRBJ2-7; 9 bases map to TRBD2. With 0 bases clipped from V and 4 bases from J, the junction kept 10 bases outside the gene matches. CDR3 size: 17 residues. Germline CDR1 MNHEY, CDR2 SMNVEV (reference sequence). The CDR3 sequence is CASSLSPPSGIGYEQYF. CDR3 DNA: TGTGCCAGCAGTTTATCCCCTCCTAGCGGGATTGGTTACGAGCAGTACTTC.

V is TRBV2 and J is TRBJ2-3; no clear D gene. The germline CDR1 and CDR2 sequences are SNHLY and FYNNEI. The CDR3 spans 11 residues. V lost 7 bases, J lost 2 bases, and 4 bases lay in between. This chain's CDR3 is CASTITDTQYF. CDR3 coding DNA: TGTGCCAGCACTATCACAGATACGCAGTATTTT. The whole variable domain, remainder taken from reference TRBV2 and TRBJ2-3, is EPEVTQTPSHQVTQMGQEVILRCVPISNHLYFYWYRQILGQKVEFLVSFYNNEISEKSEIFDDQFSVERPDGSNFTLKIRSTKLEDSAMYFCASTITDTQYFGPGTRLTVL.

The chain is built from TRBV19 and TRBJ2-3; D not certain. Trimming took off 0 bases at V and 3 bases at J, with 10 bases between the two ends. This CDR3 has 15 amino acids. Germline CDR1 LNHDA, CDR2 SQIVND (reference sequence). CDR3 loop: CASSIDLGRTDTQYF. CDR3 nucleotide sequence: TGTGCCAGTAGTATAGATCTAGGTCGTACAGATACGCAGTATTTT.

The chain employs TRBV13 and TRBJ2-7; TRBD2 aligns across 16 bases. Losses at the gene ends were 5 bases for V and 2 bases for J; bases not matched to a gene: 6. From germline, CDR1 is PRHDT and CDR2 FYEKMQ (reference sequence). This CDR3 has 17 amino acids. The CDR3 protein is CASSTRGTSGRAYEQYF. CDR3 bases: TGTGCCAGCAGCACTAGGGGGACTAGCGGGAGGGCCTACGAGCAGTACTTC.

The chain couples TRBV29-1 to TRBJ2-7; TRBD1 aligns across 9 bases. CDR1 and CDR2 from the germline V gene are SQVTM and ANQGSEA. The trim removed 8 bases at V and 2 bases at J, leaving 10 bases unmatched. The CDR3 runs 14 residues. The CDR3 sequence: CSHLGQGPAYEQYF. CDR3 nucleotide sequence: TGCAGCCACCTCGGACAGGGGCCAGCCTACGAGCAGTACTTC.

This clone was observed a handful of times. V usage is TRBV6-5 and J usage is TRBJ2-7; tentatively, D is TRBD1 (6 bases). Germline lookup yields CDR1 MNHEY and CDR2 SVGAGI. V lost 0 bases, J lost 3 bases, and 9 bases lay in between. This CDR3 has 14 residues. CDR3 DNA sequence: TGTGCCAGCAGTTACTCGGACAGTATCTACGAGCAGTACTTC. This gives the protein CASSYSDSIYEQYF.

V and J are TRBV4-1 and TRBJ2-2; D is unclear. This CDR3 is built from 15 residues. Germline values: CDR1 MGHRA, CDR2 YSYEKL. Between the trimmed V and J ends, which lost 0 bases and 1 base, there was a span of 6 bases. The CDR3 coding sequence is TGCGCCAGCAGCCAAGATCCGAGGAACACCGGGGAGCTGTTTTTT. This gives the protein CASSQDPRNTGELFF.

V and J are TRBV5-1 and TRBJ2-4; 8 bases match TRBD2. Germline V gene sequence: CDR1 SGHRS, CDR2 YFSETQ. The V gene end was trimmed by 4 bases and the J gene end by 2 bases; junction bases not matched to a gene: 11. This CDR3 is built from 17 residues. This CDR3 is CASSMISGKVSKNIQYF. Written as DNA, the CDR3 is TGCGCCAGCAGCATGATTAGCGGGAAAGTCTCCAAAAACATTCAGTACTTC.

This chain uses TRBV14 with TRBJ2-1; no clear D. The germline gives CDR1 SGHDN, CDR2 FVKESK. The CDR3 totals 12 residues. Between the trimmed V and J ends, which lost 4 bases and 6 bases, there was a span of 7 bases. The CDR3 nucleotides are TGTGCCAGCAGCCCCCTTTCCAATGAGCAGTTCTTC. Translated: CASSPLSNEQFF.